Each of the 30 T cell receptor beta chains below was sequenced from the same sample in a study of control samples from healthy donors and cancer patients. The data were produced by immunoSEQ multiplex PCR, yet TCRdb's version contains in-frame clones alone and is incomplete. Altogether roughly 59,000 clones are present, roughly 90% being singletons, with the ten largest covering roughly 1.5%. Sequenced input: PBMCs. These receptor sequences come from a man aged 35-49 years with colorectal cancer.

The chain is built from TRBV3-1 (or the pseudogene TRBV3-2) and TRBJ2-3, with D possibly matching TRBD1 (6 bases). This CDR3 is built from 15 residues. The V end was cut by 0 bases, the J end by 8 bases, with 15 bases between. CDR1 is LGHDT and CDR2 is YNNKEL in the germline V gene (reference sequence). CDR3 DNA: TGTGCCAGCAGCCAAGACCGCCCAACAGGGCCTACGCAGTATTTT. Its translation is CASSQDRPTGPTQYF.

The chain uses TRBV6-2 or TRBV6-3 and TRBJ1-5, with D hard to call. Germline assignment: CDR1 MNHEY and CDR2 SVGEGT. V lost 4 bases, J lost 7 bases, and 8 bases lay in between. The CDR3 loop spans 12 amino acids. CDR3 nucleotide sequence: TGTGCCAGCAGTTTCAGACGGCAGCCCCAGCATTTT. Its protein product is CASSFRRQPQHF.

In this sample, this clone turned up a few times. The V call is TRBV5-6, the J call TRBJ1-2; the D gene is possibly TRBD1 (6 bases). Trimming took 10 bases from V and 3 from J, leaving 16 bases between them. Germline CDR1 reads SGHDT; CDR2 reads YYEEEE. The CDR3 is 13 amino acids. The CDR3 reads CASSRAGDYGYTF. In DNA form, the CDR3 reads TGTGCCTCCTCTCGGGCAGGGGACTATGGCTACACCTTC.

The V and J genes are TRBV7-3 and TRBJ1-1, with 7 positions matching TRBD1. The CDR3 totals 15 residues. The trim removed 4 bases at V and 3 bases at J, leaving 8 bases unmatched. CDR1 and CDR2 (germline): SGHTA, FQGTGA. CDR3 in DNA: TGTGCCAGCAGCTCCCAGACAGGGACTTACACTGAAGCTTTCTTT. Translated, it gives CASSSQTGTYTEAFF. Combining the CDR3 with reference TRBV7-3 and TRBJ1-1 gives the whole variable domain GAGVSQTPSNKVTEKGKYVELRCDPISGHTALYWYRQSLGQGPEFLIYFQGTGAADDSGLPNDRFFAVRPEGSVSTLKIQRTERGDSAVYLCASSSQTGTYTEAFFGQGTRLTVV.

V and J are TRBV19 and TRBJ1-5; TRBD1 aligns across 8 bases. The germline V gene encodes CDR1 LNHDA and CDR2 SQIVND (reference sequence). V was pared by 1 base and J by 8 bases, with 10 bases of the junction left unmatched. This CDR3 has 16 residues. Here the CDR3 reads CASSIVTGGSGKPQHF. The CDR3 nucleotides are TGTGCCAGTAGTATAGTTACAGGGGGATCTGGTAAGCCCCAGCATTTT.

This clone was seen only a few times. The chain carries TRBV5-1 and TRBJ1-2; the match to TRBD1 covers 7 bases. The CDR3 covers 13 residues. V was pared by 0 bases and J by 7 bases, with 3 bases of the junction left unmatched. Germline V lookup: CDR1 SGHRS, CDR2 YFSETQ. For the CDR3, the DNA is TGCGCCAGCAGCTTGGACAGGGGTGGTGGCTACACCTTC. Translation gives CASSLDRGGGYTF.

The genes are TRBV9 and TRBJ1-4, with a possible D match to TRBD1 (6 bases). The CDR3 consists of 15 residues. CDR1 and CDR2 from the germline V gene are SGDLS and YYNGEE. With 3 bases removed from V and 8 bases from J, the gap between germline ends came to 17 bases. In nucleotides, the CDR3 is TGTGCCAGCAGCGCCGGACAGATGCCGGGAGAAAAACTGTTTTTT. Its protein is CASSAGQMPGEKLFF.

This chain links TRBV18 with TRBJ2-5, with D unclear. Germline values: CDR1 KGHSH, CDR2 LQKENI. The CDR3 has 12 amino acids. V dropped 4 bases and J dropped 1 base, with 4 bases sitting between them. The chain's CDR3 is CASSLIQETQYF. Here the CDR3 DNA reads TGTGCCAGCTCACTTATCCAAGAGACCCAGTACTTC.

In DNA, the CDR3 is TGCGCCAGCAGCCTTAGCTCTGGAAACACCATATATTTT. Its translation: CASSLSSGNTIYF. The rearrangement joins TRBV5-1 to TRBJ1-3; no clear D. The CDR3 consists of 13 residues. Germline V gene lookup returns CDR1 SGHRS and CDR2 YFSETQ. V lost 4 bases to trimming and J lost 0 bases, with 5 bases between them.

The genes are TRBV20-1 and TRBJ1-2, with D perhaps TRBD1 (6 bases). This CDR3 region has 11 residues. The germline CDR1 and CDR2 sequences are DFQATT and SNEGSKA (reference sequence). Between the trimmed V and J ends, which lost 5 bases and 8 bases, there was a span of 12 bases. The CDR3 here is CSAPLGGGYTF. The CDR3 DNA reads as TGCAGTGCTCCCCTCGGGGGCGGCTACACCTTC.

The chain combines TRBV5-1 with TRBJ2-1; 12 positions agree with TRBD1. The CDR3 is 17 residues long. Germline CDR1 is SGHRS and CDR2 is YFSETQ. V was pared by 3 bases and J by 8 bases, with 12 bases of the junction left unmatched. The CDR3 loop reads CASSSTFGTGGGDEQFF. For the CDR3, the DNA is TGCGCCAGCAGCTCAACATTCGGGACAGGGGGCGGTGATGAGCAGTTCTTC. Full variable domain (missing parts from reference TRBV5-1 and TRBJ2-1): KAGVTQTPRYLIKTRGQQVTLSCSPISGHRSVSWYQQTPGQGLQFLFEYFSETQRNKGNFPGRFSGRQFSNSRSEMNVSTLELGDSALYLCASSSTFGTGGGDEQFFGPGTRLTVL.

The chain is built from TRBV5-1 and TRBJ1-4, with D maybe TRBD1 (6 bases). The CDR3 length is 18 residues. V lost 4 bases and J 1 base, leaving 20 bases between the germline ends. Per germline, CDR1 SGHRS and CDR2 YFSETQ. The CDR3 here is CASSPQGGNWRTNEKLFF. CDR3 coding DNA: TGCGCCAGCAGCCCCCAAGGGGGGAACTGGAGAACTAATGAAAAACTGTTTTTT.

The genes are TRBV6-2 or TRBV6-3 and TRBJ1-3; weak D call: TRBD1 (5 bases). Germline lookup yields CDR1 MNHEY and CDR2 SVGEGT. The V end was cut by 5 bases, the J end by 2 bases, with 10 bases between. The CDR3 spans 14 residues. CDR3 loop: CASSAGTAGNTIYF. The CDR3 coding sequence is TGTGCCAGCAGTGCAGGGACCGCTGGAAACACCATATATTTT.

The V call is TRBV11-2, the J call TRBJ1-3, with 8 bases aligning to TRBD1. CDR3 length: 14 residues. With 3 bases clipped from V and 4 bases from J, the junction kept 2 bases outside the gene matches. Germline loops: CDR1 SGHAT, CDR2 FQNNGV. The CDR3 region is CASSFRGLGNTIYF. The CDR3 coding sequence is TGTGCCAGCAGCTTCAGGGGGCTCGGAAACACCATATATTTT.

This chain connects TRBV7-2 to TRBJ2-5; D is ambiguous. CDR1 and CDR2 from the germline V gene are SGHTA and FQGNSA. The CDR3 sequence is 13 residues long. V lost 1 base and J lost 5, with 8 bases in between. The CDR3 is CASSLVVRETQYF. The CDR3 DNA sequence: TGTGCCAGCAGCTTAGTGGTTAGGGAGACCCAGTACTTC.

The chain carries TRBV4-1 and TRBJ2-2; TRBD2 aligns across 7 bases. Trimming removed 6 bases from V and 2 bases from J; junction bases left unmatched: 6. Germline CDR1 MGHRA, CDR2 YSYEKL. The CDR3 is 15 amino acids. The DNA of the CDR3 is TGCGCCAGCAGACCCGGGAGGAGCAACACCGGGGAGCTGTTTTTT. It encodes CASRPGRSNTGELFF.

J is TRBJ1-3 and V is TRBV7-2; D is unclear. Germline V gene lookup returns CDR1 SGHTA and CDR2 FQGNSA. The CDR3 is 13 residues long. The V gene lost 3 bases and the J gene lost 3 bases, with 6 bases spanning the gap. In nucleotides, the CDR3 is TGTGCCAGCAGCTTGCACAGTGGAAACACCATATATTTT. Translating it yields CASSLHSGNTIYF.

This sequence joins TRBV11-2 and TRBJ2-5; 10 bases map to TRBD1. Germline V lookup: CDR1 SGHAT, CDR2 FQNNGV. Unmatched junction bases numbered 4, after V lost 4 bases and J lost 5 bases. This CDR3 comprises 14 residues. The CDR3 loop reads CASSSRTGGETQYF. The CDR3 DNA reads TGTGCCAGCAGCTCCCGGACAGGGGGGGAGACCCAGTACTTC.

The rearrangement joins TRBV7-2 to TRBJ1-2, with a weak D call TRBD1 (6 bases). V gave up 5 bases and J gave up 4 bases, with 20 bases separating them. Looked up from germline, CDR1 is SGHTA and CDR2 is FQGNSA. The CDR3 extends over 16 amino acids. The CDR3 sequence: CASSPYLGGRGYGYTF. The CDR3 DNA is TGTGCCAGCAGCCCTTACCTCGGGGGGCGAGGCTATGGCTACACCTTC.

This chain uses TRBV11-2 with TRBJ2-1; D unresolved. Trimming shortened V by 4 bases and J by 7 bases, and 17 bases separated the two germline ends. The CDR3 totals 15 residues. Germline V lookup: CDR1 SGHAT, CDR2 FQNNGV. CDR3 DNA sequence: TGTGCCAGCAGCTCCCTTCCAGGTCGGGTGAATGAGCAGTTCTTC. Its translation is CASSSLPGRVNEQFF.

CDR3 coding DNA: TGTGCCAGCAGCTTGGCTAGCGGGGGGCTCCCCACCGGGGAGCTGTTTTTT. It encodes CASSLASGGLPTGELFF. The chain is built from TRBV5-4 and TRBJ2-2, with TRBD2 matching over 11 bases. J gave up 4 bases and V 0 bases, and 5 bases lay outside the gene matches. Germline lookup yields CDR1 SGHNT and CDR2 YYREEE (reference sequence). The CDR3 is made up of 17 amino acids.

This clone showed up just a few times. This rearrangement joins TRBV7-2 to TRBJ1-6, with 8 bases lining up with TRBD1. CDR1 SGHTA and CDR2 FQGNSA come from the germline V gene. The CDR3 sequence is 18 residues long. With V trimmed by 0 bases and J by 8 bases, 12 bases remained unmatched. The CDR3 DNA sequence: TGTGCCAGCAGCTTAGCGGCTAACCCGGGACAGGTCTATTCACCCCTCCACTTT. Protein product: CASSLAANPGQVYSPLHF.

The genes are TRBV5-1 and TRBJ2-7; possibly TRBD1 or TRBD2 for D (5 bases each). Trimming removed 4 bases from V and 1 base from J, with 12 bases in between. This CDR3 spans 14 amino acids. The germline V gene has CDR1 SGHRS and CDR2 YFSETQ. The DNA of the CDR3 is TGCGCCAGCAGCCGAGGGACGGTATCCTACGAGCAGTACTTC. Its protein product is CASSRGTVSYEQYF.

The chain combines TRBV5-1 with TRBJ2-1; D is possibly TRBD1 (6 bases). Germline loops: CDR1 SGHRS, CDR2 YFSETQ. V was trimmed by 0 bases and J by 2 bases, leaving 6 bases between them. This CDR3 is built from 14 residues. The CDR3: CASSLGTAYNEQFF. CDR3 coding DNA: TGCGCCAGCAGCTTGGGGACAGCCTACAATGAGCAGTTCTTC.

The V gene is TRBV2, the J gene TRBJ2-1; D remains ambiguous. Trimming shortened V by 2 bases and J by 6 bases, and 8 bases separated the two germline ends. The CDR3 is made up of 13 amino acids. CDR1 SNHLY and CDR2 FYNNEI come from the germline V gene. The DNA of the CDR3 is TGTGCCAGCAGTGAAAATCTCCGCAATGAGCAGTTCTTC. Translated: CASSENLRNEQFF.

This clone has just a few counts. This chain uses TRBV9 with TRBJ2-3; 14 positions match TRBD2. V gave up 2 bases and J gave up 6 bases; unmatched junction bases: 2. CDR3 length equals 15 residues. The germline V gene encodes CDR1 SGDLS and CDR2 YYNGEE. As DNA, the CDR3 is TGTGCCAGCAGCGTGACTAGCGGGGGGGCGGATACGCAGTATTTT. Protein: CASSVTSGGADTQYF.

This sequence joins TRBV18 and TRBJ2-5; TRBD2 is a possible D gene (6 bases). The germline CDR1 and CDR2 sequences are KGHSH and LQKENI. V was clipped by 1 base and J by 3 bases, with 18 bases between them. The CDR3 covers 17 residues. The CDR3 sequence: CASSPRGALGRKETQYF. DNA for the CDR3: TGTGCCAGCTCACCACGGGGCGCACTGGGGAGGAAAGAGACCCAGTACTTC.

This chain uses TRBV2 with TRBJ2-1; D is tentatively TRBD1 or TRBD2 (5 bases each). Between the trimmed V and J ends, which lost 1 base and 3 bases, there was a span of 13 bases. The CDR3 runs 16 residues. Germline CDR1 is SNHLY and CDR2 is FYNNEI. CDR3 nucleotides: TGTGCCAGCAGTGAAGGGAGGACACTCATCTACAATGAGCAGTTCTTC. Protein sequence: CASSEGRTLIYNEQFF.

This sequence joins TRBV7-3 and TRBJ2-7; D may be TRBD2 (6 bases). The CDR3 extends over 14 amino acids. Germline-derived CDR1 and CDR2 are SGHTA and FQGTGA. V was cut by 5 bases and J by 0 bases, with 11 bases left in between. In DNA, the CDR3 is TGTGCCAGCAGCAAGGGAGGTGGCTCCTACGAGCAGTACTTC. It codes for CASSKGGGSYEQYF.

J is TRBJ1-3 and V is TRBV25-1, with D possibly being TRBD1 (6 bases). This CDR3 has 15 residues. Trimming shortened V by 3 bases and J by 0 bases, and 9 bases separated the two germline ends. In germline, CDR1 is MGHDK, CDR2 SYGVNS. CDR3 bases: TGTGCCAGCAGTGATACAGGGTCCTCTGGAAACACCATATATTTT. Translated: CASSDTGSSGNTIYF.